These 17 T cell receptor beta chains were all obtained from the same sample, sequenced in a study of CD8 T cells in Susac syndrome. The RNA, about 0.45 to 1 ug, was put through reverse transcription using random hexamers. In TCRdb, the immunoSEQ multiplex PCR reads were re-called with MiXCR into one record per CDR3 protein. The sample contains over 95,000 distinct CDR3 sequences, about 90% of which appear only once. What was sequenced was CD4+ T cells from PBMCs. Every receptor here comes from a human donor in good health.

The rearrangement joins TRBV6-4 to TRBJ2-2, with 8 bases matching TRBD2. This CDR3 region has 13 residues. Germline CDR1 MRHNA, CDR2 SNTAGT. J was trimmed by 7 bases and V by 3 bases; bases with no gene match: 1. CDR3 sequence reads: CASSEREVGELFF. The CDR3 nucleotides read TGTGCCAGCAGTGAGCGGGAGGTCGGGGAGCTGTTTTTT.

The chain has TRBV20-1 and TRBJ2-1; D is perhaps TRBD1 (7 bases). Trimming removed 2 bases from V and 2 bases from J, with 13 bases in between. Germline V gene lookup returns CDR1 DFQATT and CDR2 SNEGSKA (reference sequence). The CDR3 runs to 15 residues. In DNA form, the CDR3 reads TGCAGTGCTAGATTGGAGGGGGCAGCCTACAATGAGCAGTTCTTC. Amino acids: CSARLEGAAYNEQFF.

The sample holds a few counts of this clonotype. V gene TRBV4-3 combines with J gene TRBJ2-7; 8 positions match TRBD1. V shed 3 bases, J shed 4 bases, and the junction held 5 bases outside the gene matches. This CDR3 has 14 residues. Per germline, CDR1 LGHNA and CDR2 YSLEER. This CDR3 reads CASSHGTGVYEQYF. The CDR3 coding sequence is TGCGCCAGCAGCCACGGGACAGGCGTTTACGAGCAGTACTTC.

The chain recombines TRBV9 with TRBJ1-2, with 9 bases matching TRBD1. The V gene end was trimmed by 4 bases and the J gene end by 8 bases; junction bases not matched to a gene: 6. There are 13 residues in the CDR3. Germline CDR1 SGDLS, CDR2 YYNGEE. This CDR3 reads CASSTWTGDGYTF. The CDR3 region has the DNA TGTGCCAGCAGCACCTGGACAGGGGACGGCTACACCTTC.

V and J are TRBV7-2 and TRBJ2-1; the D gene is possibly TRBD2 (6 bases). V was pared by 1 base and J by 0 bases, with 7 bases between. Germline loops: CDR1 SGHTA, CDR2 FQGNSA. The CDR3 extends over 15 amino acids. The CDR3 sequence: CASSLGSGSYNEQFF. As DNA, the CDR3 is TGTGCCAGCAGCTTAGGTAGCGGCTCCTACAATGAGCAGTTCTTC.

The CDR3 nucleotides are TGTGCCATGGGGACGATCACAGATACGCAGTATTTT. Protein sequence: CAMGTITDTQYF. The chain uses TRBV10-3 and TRBJ2-3; D tentatively fits TRBD1 or TRBD2 (5 bases each). The CDR3 length is 12 residues. V gave up 9 bases and J gave up 2 bases, with 9 bases separating them. Germline values: CDR1 ENHRY, CDR2 SYGVKD.

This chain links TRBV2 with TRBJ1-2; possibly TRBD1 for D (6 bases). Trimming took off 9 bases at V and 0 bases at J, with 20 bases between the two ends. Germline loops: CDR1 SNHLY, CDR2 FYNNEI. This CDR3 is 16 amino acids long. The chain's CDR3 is CARGGRAAASNYGYTF. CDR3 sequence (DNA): TGTGCCAGAGGGGGGCGGGCCGCGGCATCTAACTATGGCTACACCTTC.

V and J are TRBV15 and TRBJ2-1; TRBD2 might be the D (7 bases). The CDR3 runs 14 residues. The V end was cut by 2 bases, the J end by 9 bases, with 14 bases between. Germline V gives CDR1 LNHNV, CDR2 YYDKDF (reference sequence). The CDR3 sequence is CATSRSLGGGEQFF. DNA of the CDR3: TGTGCCACCAGCAGATCCTTAGGGGGGGGTGAGCAGTTCTTC. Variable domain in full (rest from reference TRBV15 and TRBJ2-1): DAMVIQNPRYQVTQFGKPVTLSCSQTLNHNVMYWYQQKSSQAPKLLFHYYDKDFNNEADTPDNFQSRRPNTSFCFLDIRSPGLGDTAMYLCATSRSLGGGEQFFGPGTRLTVL.

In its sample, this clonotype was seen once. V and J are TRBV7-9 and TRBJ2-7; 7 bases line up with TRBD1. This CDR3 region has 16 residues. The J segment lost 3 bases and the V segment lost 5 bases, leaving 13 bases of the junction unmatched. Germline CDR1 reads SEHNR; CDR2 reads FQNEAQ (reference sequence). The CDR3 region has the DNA TGTGCCAGCAGCCCAGACGCAGGGGGTTTAGTCTACGAGCAGTACTTC. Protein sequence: CASSPDAGGLVYEQYF.

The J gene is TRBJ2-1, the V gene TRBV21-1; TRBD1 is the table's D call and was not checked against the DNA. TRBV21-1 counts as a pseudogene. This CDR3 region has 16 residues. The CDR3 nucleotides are TGTGCCAGCAGCACCGAGGGGGCCGGGTCCTACAATGAGCAGTTCTTC. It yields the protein CASSTEGAGSYNEQFF.

DNA for the CDR3: TGTGCCAGTAGTAGCTCACAGGGCGGATTGAATTCACCCCTCCACTTT. Amino acids: CASSSSQGGLNSPLHF. The V gene is TRBV19, the J gene TRBJ1-6, with D maybe TRBD1 (6 bases). There are 16 residues in the CDR3. CDR1 and CDR2 (germline): LNHDA, SQIVND (reference sequence). Trimming took 4 bases from V and 7 from J, leaving 17 bases between them. The full variable domain, rest sourced from reference TRBV19 and TRBJ1-6, is DGGITQSPKYLFRKEGQNVTLSCEQNLNHDAMYWYRQDPGQGLRLIYYSQIVNDFQKGDIAEGYSVSREKKESFPLTVTSAQKNPTAFYLCASSSSQGGLNSPLHFGNGTRLTVT.

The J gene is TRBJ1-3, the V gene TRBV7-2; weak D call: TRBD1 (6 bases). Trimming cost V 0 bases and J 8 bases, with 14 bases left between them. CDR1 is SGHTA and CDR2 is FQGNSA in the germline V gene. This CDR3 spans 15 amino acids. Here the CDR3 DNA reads TGTGCCAGCAGCTTAGCTACAGGGATTCAGGACACCATATATTTT. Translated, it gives CASSLATGIQDTIYF.

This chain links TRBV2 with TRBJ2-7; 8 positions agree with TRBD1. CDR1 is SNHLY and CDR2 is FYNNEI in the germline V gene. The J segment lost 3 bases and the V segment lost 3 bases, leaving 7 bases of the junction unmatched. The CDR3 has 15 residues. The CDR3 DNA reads TGTGCCAGCAGTGAGGGGACAGGTGAGATCTACGAGCAGTACTTC. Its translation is CASSEGTGEIYEQYF.

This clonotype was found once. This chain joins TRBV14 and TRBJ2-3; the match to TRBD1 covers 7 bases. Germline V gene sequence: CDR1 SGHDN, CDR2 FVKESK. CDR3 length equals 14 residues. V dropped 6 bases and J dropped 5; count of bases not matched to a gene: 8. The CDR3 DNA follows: TGTGCCAGCAGTCGATGGGACAGTGGAGATACGCAGTATTTT. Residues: CASSRWDSGDTQYF.

CDR3 nucleotide sequence: TGCGCCAGCAGCACCGACAGGCTGATTGGAGGCTACACCTTC. Its protein is CASSTDRLIGGYTF. The chain recombines TRBV5-1 with TRBJ1-2; perhaps TRBD1 as D (6 bases). Germline V gives CDR1 SGHRS, CDR2 YFSETQ. CDR3 length equals 14 residues. V gave up 4 bases and J gave up 8 bases, with 18 bases separating them.

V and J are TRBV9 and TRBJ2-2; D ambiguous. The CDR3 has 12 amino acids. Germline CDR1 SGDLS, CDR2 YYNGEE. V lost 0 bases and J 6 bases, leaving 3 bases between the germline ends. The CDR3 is CASSVDAGELFF. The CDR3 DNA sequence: TGTGCCAGCAGCGTAGATGCCGGGGAGCTGTTTTTT.

In nucleotides, the CDR3 is TGTGCCAGCAGCGACAGGGTCGAGCAGTACTTC. Translation: CASSDRVEQYF. J is TRBJ2-7 and V is TRBV6-6; 7 nucleotides line up with TRBD1. This CDR3 comprises 11 residues. CDR1 MNHNY and CDR2 SVGAGI come from the germline V gene (reference sequence). V shed 6 bases, J shed 6 bases, and the junction held 2 bases outside the gene matches.